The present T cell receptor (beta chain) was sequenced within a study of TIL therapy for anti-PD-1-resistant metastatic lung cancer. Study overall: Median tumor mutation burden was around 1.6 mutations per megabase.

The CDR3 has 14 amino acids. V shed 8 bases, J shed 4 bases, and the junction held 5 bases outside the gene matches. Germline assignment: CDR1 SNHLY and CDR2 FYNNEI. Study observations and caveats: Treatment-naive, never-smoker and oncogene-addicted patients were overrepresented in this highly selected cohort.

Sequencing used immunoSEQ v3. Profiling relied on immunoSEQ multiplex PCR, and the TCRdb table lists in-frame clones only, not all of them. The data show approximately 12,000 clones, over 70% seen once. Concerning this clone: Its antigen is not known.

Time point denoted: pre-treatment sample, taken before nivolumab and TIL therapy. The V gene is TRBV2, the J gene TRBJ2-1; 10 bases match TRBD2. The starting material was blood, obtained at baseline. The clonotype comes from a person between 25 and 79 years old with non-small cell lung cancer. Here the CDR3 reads CASGSGRSYNEQFF. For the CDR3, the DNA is TGTGCCAGCGGTAGCGGGAGGAGTTACAATGAGCAGTTCTTC.